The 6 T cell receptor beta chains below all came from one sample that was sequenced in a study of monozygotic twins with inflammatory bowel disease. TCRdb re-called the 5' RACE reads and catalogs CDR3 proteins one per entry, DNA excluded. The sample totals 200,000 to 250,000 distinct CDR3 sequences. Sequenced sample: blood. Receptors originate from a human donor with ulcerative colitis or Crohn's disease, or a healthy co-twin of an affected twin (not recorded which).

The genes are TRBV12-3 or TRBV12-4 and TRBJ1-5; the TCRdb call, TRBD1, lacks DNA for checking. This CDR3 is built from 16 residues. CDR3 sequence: CASSLVGETSNQPQHF.

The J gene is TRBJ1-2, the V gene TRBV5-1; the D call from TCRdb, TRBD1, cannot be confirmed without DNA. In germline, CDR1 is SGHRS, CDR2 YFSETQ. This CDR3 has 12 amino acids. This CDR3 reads CASSGDSYGYTF.

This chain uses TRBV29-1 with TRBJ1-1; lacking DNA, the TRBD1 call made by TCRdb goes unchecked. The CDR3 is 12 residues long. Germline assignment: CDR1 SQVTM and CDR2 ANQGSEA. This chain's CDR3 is CSVGQGHTEAFF.

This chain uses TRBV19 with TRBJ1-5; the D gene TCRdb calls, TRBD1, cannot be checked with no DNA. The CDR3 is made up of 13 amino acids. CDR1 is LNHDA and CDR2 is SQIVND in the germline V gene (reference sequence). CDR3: CASSIVSPQPQHF.

The CDR3 is CASSLFRGNYEQYF. The chain joins TRBV6-1 to TRBJ2-7; with no DNA, the TCRdb D assignment of TRBD1 cannot be verified. The germline V gene encodes CDR1 MNHNS and CDR2 SASEGT. The CDR3 is 14 residues long.

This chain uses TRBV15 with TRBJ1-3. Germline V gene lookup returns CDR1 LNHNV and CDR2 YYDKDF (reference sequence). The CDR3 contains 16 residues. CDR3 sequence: CATSRRGANSGNTIYF.